This T cell receptor beta chain was obtained from a study of cytomegalovirus exposure and HLA in healthy donors. The overall study: Most donors, around 81% of over 350 genotyped, fell in the Caucasian-associated ancestry cluster.

With 60 Vbeta and 13 Jbeta primers, the PCR was carried out. Generated by immunoSEQ multiplex PCR, the TCRdb table keeps only in-frame clones and is missing some. Among under 200,000 clones listed, roughly 82% were seen once. Germline V gives CDR1 MNHEY, CDR2 SMNVEV (reference sequence). This CDR3 has 14 amino acids. The clonotype was recovered from a girl aged 5-17 years in good health and CMV-seropositive. Sequencing was performed on PBMCs. The gene calls are TRBV27 and TRBJ2-5; 8 bases match TRBD1. The DNA end is a closer match to TRBJ2-7, so the J assignment may be wrong. CDR3 nucleotides: TGTGCCAGCAGCCCCTCAGGGGGCGGGTACGAGCAGTACTTC. Translating gives CASSPSGGGYEQYF.